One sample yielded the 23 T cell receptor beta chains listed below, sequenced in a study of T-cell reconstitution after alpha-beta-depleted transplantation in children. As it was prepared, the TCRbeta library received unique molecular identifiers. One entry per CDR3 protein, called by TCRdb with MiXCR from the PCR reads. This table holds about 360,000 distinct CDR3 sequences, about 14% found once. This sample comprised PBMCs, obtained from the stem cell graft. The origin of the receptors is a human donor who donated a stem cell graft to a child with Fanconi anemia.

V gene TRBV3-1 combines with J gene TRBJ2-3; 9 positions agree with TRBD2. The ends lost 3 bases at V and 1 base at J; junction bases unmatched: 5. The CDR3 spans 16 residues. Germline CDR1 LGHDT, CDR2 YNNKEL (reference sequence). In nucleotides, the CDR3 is TGTGCCAGCAGCCATACGGCTAGCGGGGGCACAGATACGCAGTATTTT. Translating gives CASSHTASGGTDTQYF.

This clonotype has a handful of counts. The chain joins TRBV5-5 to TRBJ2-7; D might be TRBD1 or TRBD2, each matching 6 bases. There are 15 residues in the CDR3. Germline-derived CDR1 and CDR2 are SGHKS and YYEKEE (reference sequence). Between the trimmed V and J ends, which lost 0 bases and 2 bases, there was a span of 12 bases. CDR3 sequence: CASSLGGASAYEQYV. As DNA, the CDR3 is TGTGCCAGCAGCTTGGGGGGGGCCTCCGCCTACGAGCAGTACGTC.

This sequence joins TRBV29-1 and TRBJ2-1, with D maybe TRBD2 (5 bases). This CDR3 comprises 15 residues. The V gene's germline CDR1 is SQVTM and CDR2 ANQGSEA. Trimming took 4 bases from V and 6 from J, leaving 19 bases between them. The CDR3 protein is CSVASSPSSGNEQFF. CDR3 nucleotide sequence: TGCAGCGTTGCGAGTAGCCCCTCCAGCGGCAATGAGCAGTTCTTC.

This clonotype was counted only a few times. For the CDR3, the DNA is TGTGCCAGCAGTTTTCCGGGAGACTCCTATAATTCACCCCTCCACTTT. This codes for CASSFPGDSYNSPLHF. The V and J genes are TRBV12-3 or TRBV12-4 and TRBJ1-6; D call uncertain. The V and J ends lost 3 bases and 0 bases respectively, with 9 bases between them. This CDR3 spans 16 amino acids.

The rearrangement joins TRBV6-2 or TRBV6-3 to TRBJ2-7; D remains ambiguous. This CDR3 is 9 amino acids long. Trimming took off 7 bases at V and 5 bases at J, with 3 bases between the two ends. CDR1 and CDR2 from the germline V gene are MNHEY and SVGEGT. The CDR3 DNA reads TGTGCCAGCAAGGACGAGCAGTACTTC. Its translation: CASKDEQYF.

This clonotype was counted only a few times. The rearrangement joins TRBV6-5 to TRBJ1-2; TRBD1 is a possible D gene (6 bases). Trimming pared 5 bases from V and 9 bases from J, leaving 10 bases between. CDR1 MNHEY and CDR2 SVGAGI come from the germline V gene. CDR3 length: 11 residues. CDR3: CASSNRGSYTF. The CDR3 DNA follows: TGTGCCAGCAGTAATAGGGGGAGCTACACCTTC.

The CDR3 DNA sequence: TGTGCCAGCAGCCAAGAATCTAGGCTTACCCCGAACACTGAAGCTTTCTTT. It translates to CASSQESRLTPNTEAFF. The V and J genes are TRBV3-1 and TRBJ1-1; no firm D call. The CDR3 totals 17 residues. From germline, CDR1 is LGHDT and CDR2 YNNKEL (reference sequence). The V gene lost 0 bases and the J gene lost 1 base, with 15 bases spanning the gap.

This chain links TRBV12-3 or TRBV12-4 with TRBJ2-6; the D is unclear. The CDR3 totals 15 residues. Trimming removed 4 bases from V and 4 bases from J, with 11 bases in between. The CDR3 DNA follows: TGTGCCAGCAGTTCGGGCCTGGCCGGGGCCAACGTCCTGACTTTC. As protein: CASSSGLAGANVLTF.

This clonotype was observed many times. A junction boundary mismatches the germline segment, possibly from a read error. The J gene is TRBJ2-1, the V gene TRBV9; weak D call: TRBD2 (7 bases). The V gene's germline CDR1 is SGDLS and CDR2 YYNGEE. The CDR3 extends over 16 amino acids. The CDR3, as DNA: TGTGCCAGCAGGGTAGGGGAGGCGGGGGCCAACAATGAGCAGTTCTTC. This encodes CASRVGEAGANNEQFF.

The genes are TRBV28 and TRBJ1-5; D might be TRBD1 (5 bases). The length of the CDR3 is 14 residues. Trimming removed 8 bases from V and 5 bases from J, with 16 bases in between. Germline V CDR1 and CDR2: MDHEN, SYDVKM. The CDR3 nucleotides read TGTGCCAGCTCACCGGGCCAGGGCTATCAGCCCCAGCATTTT. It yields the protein CASSPGQGYQPQHF.

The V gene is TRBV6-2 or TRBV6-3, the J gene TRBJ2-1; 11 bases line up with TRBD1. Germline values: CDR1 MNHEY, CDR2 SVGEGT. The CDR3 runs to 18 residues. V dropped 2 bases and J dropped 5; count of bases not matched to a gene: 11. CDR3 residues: CASSYEWGQGGLHNEQFF. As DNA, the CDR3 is TGTGCCAGCAGTTACGAATGGGGACAGGGGGGCCTCCACAATGAGCAGTTCTTC.

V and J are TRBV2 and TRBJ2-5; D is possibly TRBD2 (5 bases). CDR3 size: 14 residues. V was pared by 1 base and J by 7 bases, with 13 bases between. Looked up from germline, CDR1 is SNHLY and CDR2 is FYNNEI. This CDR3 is CASSEESGPGTQYF. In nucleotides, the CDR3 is TGTGCCAGCAGTGAAGAAAGCGGTCCCGGGACCCAGTACTTC.

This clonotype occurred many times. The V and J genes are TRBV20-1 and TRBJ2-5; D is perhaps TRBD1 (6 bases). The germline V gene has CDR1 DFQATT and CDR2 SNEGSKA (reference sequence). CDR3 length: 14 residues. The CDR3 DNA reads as TGCAGCGCAAATAGACTCCGTGGCAGGGGGACCCAGTACTTC. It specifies CSANRLRGRGTQYF.

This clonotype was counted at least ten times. CDR3 region: CASSSSYQETQYF. Here the CDR3 DNA reads TGTGCCAGCAGCTCCTCTTACCAAGAGACCCAGTACTTC. The chain joins TRBV7-2 to TRBJ2-5; no firm D call. V was pared by 4 bases and J by 0 bases, with 6 bases between. CDR1 and CDR2 (germline): SGHTA, FQGNSA. The CDR3 is made up of 13 amino acids.

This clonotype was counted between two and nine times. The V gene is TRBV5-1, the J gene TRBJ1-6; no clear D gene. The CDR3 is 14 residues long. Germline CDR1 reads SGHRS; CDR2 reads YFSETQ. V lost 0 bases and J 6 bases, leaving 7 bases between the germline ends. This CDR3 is CASSLDRSNSPLHF. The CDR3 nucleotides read TGCGCCAGCAGCTTGGACAGATCTAATTCACCCCTCCACTTT.

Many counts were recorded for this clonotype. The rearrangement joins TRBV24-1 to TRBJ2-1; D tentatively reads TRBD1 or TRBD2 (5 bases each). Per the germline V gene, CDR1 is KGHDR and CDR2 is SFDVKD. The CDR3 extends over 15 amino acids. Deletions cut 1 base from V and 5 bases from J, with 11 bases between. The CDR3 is CATSDFRDGHNEQFF. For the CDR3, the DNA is TGTGCCACCAGTGATTTCCGGGACGGACACAATGAGCAGTTCTTC.

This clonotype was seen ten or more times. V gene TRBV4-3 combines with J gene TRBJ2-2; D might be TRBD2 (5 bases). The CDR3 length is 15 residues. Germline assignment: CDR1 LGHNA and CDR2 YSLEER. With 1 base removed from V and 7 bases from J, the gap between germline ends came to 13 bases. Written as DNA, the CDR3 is TGCGCCAGCAGCCAAGCACCTTCGGGATACGGGGAGCTGTTTTTT. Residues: CASSQAPSGYGELFF.

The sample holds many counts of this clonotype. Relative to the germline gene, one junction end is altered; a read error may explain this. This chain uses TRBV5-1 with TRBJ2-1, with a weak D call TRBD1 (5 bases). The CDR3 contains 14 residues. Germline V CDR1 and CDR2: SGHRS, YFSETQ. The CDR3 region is CASSLAGSYNEQFF. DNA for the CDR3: TGTGCCAGCAGTTTGGCAGGGTCCTACAATGAGCAGTTCTTC.

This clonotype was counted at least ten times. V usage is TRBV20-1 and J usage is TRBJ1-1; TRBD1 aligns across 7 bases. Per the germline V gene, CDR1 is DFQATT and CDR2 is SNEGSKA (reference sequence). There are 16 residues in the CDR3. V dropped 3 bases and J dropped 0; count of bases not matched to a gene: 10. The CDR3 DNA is TGCAGTGCTAGTGAGTTCGCAGGGGGGTTGAACACTGAAGCTTTCTTT. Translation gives CSASEFAGGLNTEAFF.

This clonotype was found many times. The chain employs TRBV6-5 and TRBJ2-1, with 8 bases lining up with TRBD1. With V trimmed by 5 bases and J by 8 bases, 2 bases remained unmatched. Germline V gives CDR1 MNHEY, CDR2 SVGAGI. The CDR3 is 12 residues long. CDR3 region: CASSPQGDEQFF. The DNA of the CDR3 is TGTGCCAGCAGTCCACAGGGGGATGAGCAGTTCTTC.

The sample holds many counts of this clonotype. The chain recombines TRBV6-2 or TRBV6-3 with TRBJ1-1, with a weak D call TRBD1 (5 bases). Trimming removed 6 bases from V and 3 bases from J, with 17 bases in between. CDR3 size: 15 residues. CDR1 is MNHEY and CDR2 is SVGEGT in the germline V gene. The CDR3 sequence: CASSPSQGGYTEAFF. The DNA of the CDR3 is TGTGCCAGCAGCCCCTCTCAGGGAGGGTACACTGAAGCTTTCTTT.

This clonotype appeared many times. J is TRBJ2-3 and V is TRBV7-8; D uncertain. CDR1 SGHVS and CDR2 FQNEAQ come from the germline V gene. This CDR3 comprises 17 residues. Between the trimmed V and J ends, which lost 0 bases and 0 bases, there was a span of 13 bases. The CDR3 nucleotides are TGTGCCAGCAGCTTAGCGGCTGGCAGGTCTAGCACAGATACGCAGTATTTT. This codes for CASSLAAGRSSTDTQYF. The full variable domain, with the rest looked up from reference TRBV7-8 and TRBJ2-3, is GAGVSQSPRYKVAKRGQDVALRCDPISGHVSLFWYQQALGQGPEFLTYFQNEAQLDKSGLPSDRFFAERPEGSVSTLKIQRTQQEDSAVYLCASSLAAGRSSTDTQYFGPGTRLTVL.

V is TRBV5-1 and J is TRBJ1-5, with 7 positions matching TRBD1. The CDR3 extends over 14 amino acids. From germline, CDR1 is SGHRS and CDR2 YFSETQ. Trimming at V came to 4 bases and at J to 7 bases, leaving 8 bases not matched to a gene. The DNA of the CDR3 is TGCGCCAGCAGCATGGGACAGCCGGGGCAGCCCCAGCATTTT. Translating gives CASSMGQPGQPQHF. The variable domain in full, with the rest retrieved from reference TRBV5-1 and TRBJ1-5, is KAGVTQTPRYLIKTRGQQVTLSCSPISGHRSVSWYQQTPGQGLQFLFEYFSETQRNKGNFPGRFSGRQFSNSRSEMNVSTLELGDSALYLCASSMGQPGQPQHFGDGTRLSIL.